This T cell receptor (beta chain) was sequenced during a study of CD8 T cells in Susac syndrome. The study's findings and limits: The study's TCR sequencing and HLA analysis drew on a certain number of individuals. That number was acknowledged as relatively small.

This CDR3 is built from 13 residues. V lost 9 bases, J lost 4 bases, and 16 bases lay in between. In germline, CDR1 is MNHEY, CDR2 SVGEGT. cDNA came from around 0.5 to 1 ug RNA primed by random hexamers. Amplification of TCR beta CDR3 was carried out by immunoSEQ multiplex PCR, which covered 54 Vbeta and 13 Jbeta segments. TCRdb processed the immunoSEQ multiplex PCR reads anew with MiXCR; each CDR3 protein has one entry. The profile covers 65,000 to 90,000 distinct CDR3 sequences, with about 95% appearing a single time and about 0.4% taken by the ten largest. Turning to this clonotype: Its target is unknown.

In blood CD8+ and CD4+ T cells, TCR beta underwent sequencing. TEMRA cells were enriched by FACS, while CD8+ and CD4+ T cells were obtained through a negative isolation that was performed magnetically. The V call is TRBV6-2 or TRBV6-3, the J call TRBJ2-7; weak D call: TRBD2 (6 bases). Sequences were obtained from CD8+ T cells from PBMCs. This receptor was identified in a human donor with multiple sclerosis. CDR3 in DNA: TGTGCCAGTCGGGGGACGTTACTATACGAGCAGTACTTC. Its protein is CASRGTLLYEQYF.